These T cell receptor beta chains were read from a single sample in a study of cytomegalovirus exposure and HLA in healthy donors. The assay was immunoSEQ multiplex PCR, and TCRdb's table has in-frame clones only and misses some. The repertoire holds under 200,000 clones, with 60% to 80% as singletons. The specimen was PBMCs. These receptor sequences come from a female donor in good health and CMV-seronegative. Both conserved end residues are part of each CDR3. The D gene is left open where the match is weak. For some rows the clone size is stated as once, few or many, or as a class when expanded; others skip it.

clone size	D gene	J gene	V gene	CDR3 DNA	CDR3 protein
NA	TRBD1	TRBJ2-7	TRBV11-2	TGTGCCAGCAGCTTAGGGACAGGGGGTTTGAAATCCTACGAGCAGTACTTC	CASSLGTGGLKSYEQYF
NA	NA	TRBJ1-6	TRBV7-9	TGTGCCAGCAGCCCCCCCACGGAACAGGCCTATAATTCACCCCTCCACTTT	CASSPPTEQAYNSPLHF
once	TRBD2	TRBJ2-6	TRBV19	TGTGCCAGTAACTTCGGACTAGCGGGGGGGTGGGGGGCCAACGTCCTGACTTTC	CASNFGLAGGWGANVLTF
few	NA	TRBJ1-1	TRBV2	TGTGCCAGCAGGAGGGCACCAACTGAAGCTTTCTTT	CASRRAPTEAFF
NA	TRBD2	TRBJ2-3	TRBV30	TGTGCCTGGAGTGTACTACGGACTAGCGGGAATACCCGGCCGCAGTATTTT	CAWSVLRTSGNTRPQYF
NA	NA	TRBJ2-7	TRBV5-1	TGCGCCAGCAGCTTGTCCGGGGGTTATACCTACGAGCAGTACTTC	CASSLSGGYTYEQYF
few	TRBD1	TRBJ1-4	TRBV28	TGTGCCAGCAGTTACAGGACAGGGTCCGGAAAACTGTTTTTT	CASSYRTGSGKLFF
NA	NA	TRBJ2-7	TRBV19	TGTGCCAGTAGTACCGCGGGCAGCTCCTACGAGCAGTACTTC	CASSTAGSSYEQYF
few	NA	TRBJ2-2	TRBV7-9	TGTGCCAGCAGCTTTTTATCCGGGGAGCTGTTTTTT	CASSFLSGELFF
few	TRBD1	TRBJ2-3	TRBV6-1	TGTGCCGGCCGGGACAGCAGCACAGATACGCAGTATTTT	CAGRDSSTDTQYF
NA	TRBD2	TRBJ2-3	TRBV5-4	TGTGCCAGCAGCTTGACGGGAGGGCCCGAGGCAGATACGCAGTATTTT	CASSLTGGPEADTQYF
NA	NA	TRBJ1-1	TRBV28	TGTGCCAGCAGAAACGGGGGGGTTAGGTACACTGAAGCTTTCTTT	CASRNGGVRYTEAFF
NA	TRBD1	TRBJ2-2	TRBV7-3	TGTGCCAGCAGCTTAATGGGGACAGGGAACACCGGGGAGCTGTTTTTT	CASSLMGTGNTGELFF
few	TRBD1	TRBJ2-7	TRBV25-1	TGTGCCAGCAGCACAGGGGCCTACGAGCAGTACTTC	CASSTGAYEQYF
NA	NA	TRBJ1-1	TRBV5-6	TGTGCCAGCAGCTTGGGAGGGGGTTCCACTGAAGCTTTCTTT	CASSLGGGSTEAFF
NA	NA	TRBJ1-6	TRBV10-3	TGTGCCATCAGGGACAGCTTAGTCCCCTCCTATAATTCACCCCTCCACTTT	CAIRDSLVPSYNSPLHF
few	NA	TRBJ1-1	TRBV10-3	TGTGCCATCAGTGAATCAGAAAACACTGAAGCTTTCTTT	CAISESENTEAFF
NA	TRBD1	TRBJ1-2	TRBV4-3	TGCGCCAGCAGCCAAGGTATATCCCACGGGACAGGGGCTAACTATGGCTACACCTTC	CASSQGISHGTGANYGYTF
NA	NA	TRBJ1-2	TRBV14	TGTGCCAGCAGCCGAAACGCGGGCGGCTTCTATGGCTACACCTTC	CASSRNAGGFYGYTF
NA	TRBD1	TRBJ1-3	TRBV6-1	TGTGCCAGCAGTGATTTCTACCGGACAGGGGGCTCGAACACCATATATTTT	CASSDFYRTGGSNTIYF
NA	NA	TRBJ1-1	TRBV5-4	TGTGCCAGCATCCGGGCGGGGGTGAACACTGAAGCTTTCTTT	CASIRAGVNTEAFF
NA	TRBD1	TRBJ1-3	TRBV30	TGTGCCTGGGGGACAGGCGGATTCTCTGGAAACACCATATATTTT	CAWGTGGFSGNTIYF
NA	TRBD2	TRBJ2-3	TRBV2	TGTGCCAGCAGCGCTGGGACTAGCGGGTCTAGCACAGATACGCAGTATTTT	CASSAGTSGSSTDTQYF
NA	TRBD2	TRBJ2-7	TRBV19	TGTGCCAGTAGTACAGCTAGCGGGCCCCGAAACGAGCAGTACTTC	CASSTASGPRNEQYF
NA	NA	TRBJ1-5	TRBV7-9	TGTGCCAGCAGCAAAGGGGGTGGGAGCAATCAGCCCCAGCATTTT	CASSKGGGSNQPQHF
NA	TRBD1	TRBJ1-2	TRBV7-9	TGTGCCAGCAGCCCAGGACAGGGCGAGGTCGGAATCATCTTC	CASSPGQGEVGIIF
NA	TRBD2	TRBJ2-2	TRBV27	TGTGCCAGCTGTCCCGGGACTAGCGGGGGATACACCGGGGAGCTGTTTTTT	CASCPGTSGGYTGELFF
NA	TRBD2	TRBJ2-7	TRBV28	TGTGCCAGCAGTTCTGGACTAGCGGGAGGGTATTACGAGCAGTACTTC	CASSSGLAGGYYEQYF
NA	NA	TRBJ2-7	TRBV9	TGTGCCAGCAGCGTCGGGACACGGAGCTCCTACGAGCAGTACTTC	CASSVGTRSSYEQYF
NA	TRBD2	TRBJ2-3	TRBV7-3	TGTGCCAGCAGCCTAGGGACTAGCGGGAGAGATACGCAGTATTTT	CASSLGTSGRDTQYF
NA	TRBD1	TRBJ1-5	TRBV28	TGTGCCAGCAGTTTATACCGTGGACAGGTTAGCAATCAGCCCCAGCATTTT	CASSLYRGQVSNQPQHF
few	TRBD1	TRBJ2-7	TRBV4-1	TGCGCCAGCAGCCAAAGGGGAGACAGGGGTGTCTACGAGCAGTACTTC	CASSQRGDRGVYEQYF
NA	NA	TRBJ1-5	TRBV28	TGTGCCAGCCGACAGTTCTATAGCAATCAGCCCCAGCATTTT	CASRQFYSNQPQHF
once	NA	TRBJ2-5	TRBV21-1	TGTGCCAGCAGCAGCCGGGACTCCCAAGAGACCCAGTACTTC	CASSSRDSQETQYF
NA	NA	TRBJ2-6	TRBV6-5	TGTGCCAGCAGTTCCCCCATTGGGGCCAACGTCCTGACTTTC	CASSSPIGANVLTF
NA	TRBD2	TRBJ2-3	TRBV4-3	TGCGCCAGCAGCCAAGATTTGCGGGGGGGAGATACGCAGTATTTT	CASSQDLRGGDTQYF
NA	NA	TRBJ2-7	TRBV9	TGTGCCAGCAATCAACTCGGGACACCTTTCTACGAGCAGTACTTC	CASNQLGTPFYEQYF
NA	TRBD2	TRBJ2-1	TRBV2	TGTGCCAGCAGTGTATCAAGCGGGAGTGTGGTCAATGAGCAGTTCTTC	CASSVSSGSVVNEQFF
few	NA	TRBJ2-7	TRBV7-9	TGTGCCAGCGGGGGGAACTACGAGCAGTACTTC	CASGGNYEQYF
NA	TRBD1	TRBJ2-7	TRBV7-9	TGTTCCAGCAGCTTAGGAGAATTCGGGACAGTTGACTTC	CSSSLGEFGTVDF
NA	NA	TRBJ2-7	TRBV5-3	TGTGCCAGAAGCAGTACAGCCTCGGCGTGGTACGAGCAGTACTTC	CARSSTASAWYEQYF
NA	NA	TRBJ1-4	TRBV14	TGTGCCAGCAGCCAAAAAGCGGCGGGACCCCCGACAGAAAAACTGTTTTTT	CASSQKAAGPPTEKLFF
NA	TRBD1	TRBJ2-7	TRBV15	TGTGCCACCAGCCCCAGGACAGGCAACTACGAGCAGTACTTC	CATSPRTGNYEQYF
NA	NA	TRBJ2-2	TRBV7-9	TGTGCCAGCAGCTTATCCAGCACCGGGGAGCTGTTTTTT	CASSLSSTGELFF
few	TRBD1	TRBJ1-1	TRBV30	TGTGCCTGGAGTCCGACAGGGGGGATGAACACTGAAGCTTTCTTT	CAWSPTGGMNTEAFF
NA	TRBD1	TRBJ1-5	TRBV4-1	TGCGCCAGCAGCCTCGGACAGGGCGGCAATCAGCCCCAGCATTTT	CASSLGQGGNQPQHF
NA	TRBD2	TRBJ2-3	TRBV7-2	TGTGCCAGCAGCTTCCAGCGGGGGGGAACAGATACGCAGTATTTT	CASSFQRGGTDTQYF
once	NA	TRBJ1-5	TRBV27	TGTGCCAGCAGTTCTACGGCGGGGGGATATAGCAATCAGCCCCAGCATTTT	CASSSTAGGYSNQPQHF